Listed below are T cell receptor beta chains from one sample, sequenced in a study of shared T cell receptors in the human thymus. Profiled with immunoSEQ multiplex PCR; TCRdb holds only in-frame clones, not every one. The table records about 380,000 clones, more than 85% of them present only once. The specimen was thymocytes. Source of these receptors: a human donor. Both conserved end residues are part of each CDR3. Each record gives: D gene, J gene, clone size, V gene, CDR3 DNA, CDR3 protein. The D gene is left open where the match is weak. For some rows the clone size is stated as once, few or many, or as a class when expanded; others skip it.

>-|TRBJ2-5|-|TRBV27
TGTGCCAGCAGTTTATACAGGTACCCCGAGACCCAGTACTTC
CASSLYRYPETQYF
>-|TRBJ1-2|-|TRBV29-1
TGCAGCGTTGACAAAAGGGCGGGGGCAAGATATGGCTACACCTTC
CSVDKRAGARYGYTF
>-|TRBJ2-1|-|TRBV29-1
TGCAGCGTTACTTGGCCAGGGAGGAGGAATGAGCAGTTCTTC
CSVTWPGRRNEQFF
>-|TRBJ1-5|-|TRBV15
TGTGCCACCAGCAGAAGGGGCCGTAATCAGCCCCAGCATTTT
CATSRRGRNQPQHF
>-|TRBJ2-2|-|TRBV29-1
TGCAGCGTCCGGGGGCAGAAGAACACCGGGGAGCTGTTTTTT
CSVRGQKNTGELFF
>-|TRBJ2-4|-|TRBV27
TGTGCCAGCAGTTTATCTAAGGGGCCTACGGCCAAAAACATTCAGTACTTC
CASSLSKGPTAKNIQYF
>TRBD1|TRBJ1-3|-|TRBV7-2
TGTGCCAGCAGCTTAAGGGACAGCTCTGGAAACACCATATATTTT
CASSLRDSSGNTIYF
>-|TRBJ2-1|-|TRBV6-5
TGTGCCAGCAGACTTATACGAACCAATGAGCAGTTCTTC
CASRLIRTNEQFF
>-|TRBJ2-4|once|TRBV19
TGTGCCAGTAGTGCGGGACACGGCAAAAACATTCAGTACTTC
CASSAGHGKNIQYF
>TRBD1|TRBJ1-1|-|TRBV15
TGTGCCACCACCGCCGGCAGGGGGGTCACTGAAGCTTTCTTT
CATTAGRGVTEAFF
>-|TRBJ1-1|-|TRBV2
TGTGCCAGCAACAATCGGACGGGCGGTAGGGCTTTCTTT
CASNNRTGGRAFF
>-|TRBJ2-1|-|TRBV6-1
TGTGCCAGCCAACCCACCCACAGCTCCTACAATGAGCAGTTCTTC
CASQPTHSSYNEQFF
>TRBD2|TRBJ2-1|-|TRBV4-1
TGCGCCAGCAGCCAAGATCCTAGCGGGAGTCACGTCGCGGGAAAGTTCTTC
CASSQDPSGSHVAGKFF
>-|TRBJ2-7|-|TRBV25-1
TGTGCCAGCAGTGACTCATTTTACGAGCAGTACTTC
CASSDSFYEQYF
>-|TRBJ2-7|once|TRBV14
TGTGCCAGCAGCCAAGCTAAGGACTCAAGCTACGAGCAGTACTTC
CASSQAKDSSYEQYF
>TRBD2|TRBJ2-7|-|TRBV10-3
TGTGCCATCAGTGAAATAGCGGGAGACCTGGACGAGCAGTACTTC
CAISEIAGDLDEQYF
>-|TRBJ2-1|-|TRBV27
TGTGCCAGCAGTCCGATAGGGGAGGATGAGCAGTTCTTC
CASSPIGEDEQFF
>TRBD1|TRBJ2-7|-|TRBV10-2
TGCGCCAGCAGTGCTCACAGGGGCTACGAGCAGTACTTC
CASSAHRGYEQYF
>TRBD1|TRBJ1-1|-|TRBV25-1
TGTGCCAGCAGTGAATTTGACAGGGAGATTGGTGAAGCTTTCTTT
CASSEFDREIGEAFF
>-|TRBJ2-1|-|TRBV19
TGTGCCAGTACTTCACGGGGCGAGGTGGTCGATGAGCAGTTCTTC
CASTSRGEVVDEQFF
>-|TRBJ1-5|-|TRBV15
TGTGCCACCAGCAGCGAAAGGGGCCAGCCCCAGCATTTT
CATSSERGQPQHF
>-|TRBJ2-1|-|TRBV4-2
TGTGCCAGCAGCCAAAGGTGGAGCAGAGCCTACAATGAGCAGTTCTTC
CASSQRWSRAYNEQFF
>-|TRBJ1-2|-|TRBV29-1
TGCAGCGCCTGTGAAAAGGGAGAGAACTATGGCTACACCTTC
CSACEKGENYGYTF
>-|TRBJ2-7|-|TRBV6-1
TGTGCCAGCCTCCCTGGCGCGGGTGCCTACGAGCAGTACTTC
CASLPGAGAYEQYF
>TRBD2|TRBJ2-7|-|TRBV4-1
TGCGCCAGCAGCCAAGGGAGAGCGGGAGGACCCGAAGGGGACGAGCAGTACTTC
CASSQGRAGGPEGDEQYF
>-|TRBJ2-7|once|TRBV14
TGTGCCAGCAGCCAAGGGGGAGGACAGTCCTACGAGCAGTACTTC
CASSQGGGQSYEQYF
>-|TRBJ2-7|-|TRBV4-1
TGCGCCAGCAGCCAAAACCGGGACAACGCCTACGAGCAGTACTTC
CASSQNRDNAYEQYF
>TRBD1|TRBJ2-4|-|TRBV6-4
TGTGCCAGCACCAGAGGGACAGTTTTAGCCAAAAACATTCAGTACTTC
CASTRGTVLAKNIQYF
>-|TRBJ2-3|-|TRBV4-3
TGCGCCAGCAGCTGTGGAGGGAGGTGGCCTTACACAGATACGCAGTATTTT
CASSCGGRWPYTDTQYF
>TRBD2|TRBJ2-7|once|TRBV4-2
TGTGCCAGCAGCCAAGATTTCCCTAGCGGAGGAATGTATGGTTACGAGCAGTACTTC
CASSQDFPSGGMYGYEQYF
>TRBD2|TRBJ2-3|-|TRBV6-1
TGTGCCAGCAGTGATGCCGAGCGGGAGGAGGGAGATACGCAGTATTTT
CASSDAEREEGDTQYF
>-|TRBJ1-1|-|TRBV19
TGTGCCAGTATCCATTCCGGACGGTTTAAAACTGAAGCTTTCTTT
CASIHSGRFKTEAFF
>-|TRBJ2-1|-|TRBV11-2
TGTGCCAGCAGCTTAGATCGGCGGGAACCCCCCTACAATGAGCAGTTCTTC
CASSLDRREPPYNEQFF
>TRBD1|TRBJ2-7|-|TRBV7-2
TGTGCCAGCAGCTTAGCTCGGACAGGGGGCCCCTACTTC
CASSLARTGGPYF
>TRBD2|TRBJ2-7|-|TRBV4-3
TGCGCCAGCAGCCTGATCTTTTTGGGTCTAGCGGGAGCCCACGAGCAGTACTTC
CASSLIFLGLAGAHEQYF
>TRBD2|TRBJ2-1|-|TRBV19
TGTGCCAGTAGTATAGATAGCGGGTTCGCCTACAATGAGCAGTTCTTC
CASSIDSGFAYNEQFF
>-|TRBJ1-2|few|TRBV18
TGTGCCAGCTCACCAGGGCCACAGGACTATGGCTACACCTTC
CASSPGPQDYGYTF
>TRBD1|TRBJ2-3|-|TRBV13
TGTGCCAGCAGCCCGACAGGGGGTACGCAGTATTTT
CASSPTGGTQYF
>-|TRBJ2-5|-|TRBV7-2
TGTGCCAGCAGCCCCGGATTCGGGCGGGAGACCCAGTACTTC
CASSPGFGRETQYF
>-|TRBJ2-6|-|TRBV27
TGTGCCAGCAGTATCCTGGGGGCCTCTGGGGCCAACGTCCTGACTTTC
CASSILGASGANVLTF
>TRBD2|TRBJ2-7|-|TRBV4-2
TGTGCCAGCAGCCTCCCATGGCGGGAGGTCGGGGAGCAGTACTTC
CASSLPWREVGEQYF